This T cell receptor (beta chain) was recorded in a study of technical replicates of blood from a few donors. Clones were read by immunoSEQ multiplex PCR, and TCRdb kept only the in-frame ones, dropping some. The data hold some 77,000 clones, with 85% to 95% observed a single time. Per germline, CDR1 MDHEN and CDR2 SYDVKM. This CDR3 region has 15 residues. V dropped 5 bases and J dropped 7; count of bases not matched to a gene: 12. This clonotype originated in a human donor in good health. The V call is TRBV28, the J call TRBJ1-1, with 8 bases fitting TRBD1. Sequenced: T cells isolated from PBMCs. CDR3 residues: CASSVSTGGEGEAFF. The CDR3 DNA reads TGTGCCAGCAGTGTCTCAACAGGGGGAGAAGGTGAAGCTTTCTTT.